This T cell receptor beta chain was sequenced in a study of identical twins. TCRdb re-derived calls from the 5' RACE reads in MiXCR, one entry per CDR3 protein. This sample has approximately 240,000 distinct CDR3 sequences, with about 14% found just once. The CDR3 extends over 12 amino acids. V lost 8 bases and J 3 bases, leaving 10 bases between the germline ends. Germline V gives CDR1 LGHNT, CDR2 FRNRAP. This receptor was identified in a young woman in good health. The chain is built from TRBV12-5 and TRBJ2-5; possibly TRBD2 for D (6 bases). Sequences were obtained from memory (CD45RO+) T cells sorted from blood. CDR3 coding DNA: TGTGCTAGTTTGGGAGGTGAAGAGACCCAGTACTTC. Translated, it gives CASLGGEETQYF.